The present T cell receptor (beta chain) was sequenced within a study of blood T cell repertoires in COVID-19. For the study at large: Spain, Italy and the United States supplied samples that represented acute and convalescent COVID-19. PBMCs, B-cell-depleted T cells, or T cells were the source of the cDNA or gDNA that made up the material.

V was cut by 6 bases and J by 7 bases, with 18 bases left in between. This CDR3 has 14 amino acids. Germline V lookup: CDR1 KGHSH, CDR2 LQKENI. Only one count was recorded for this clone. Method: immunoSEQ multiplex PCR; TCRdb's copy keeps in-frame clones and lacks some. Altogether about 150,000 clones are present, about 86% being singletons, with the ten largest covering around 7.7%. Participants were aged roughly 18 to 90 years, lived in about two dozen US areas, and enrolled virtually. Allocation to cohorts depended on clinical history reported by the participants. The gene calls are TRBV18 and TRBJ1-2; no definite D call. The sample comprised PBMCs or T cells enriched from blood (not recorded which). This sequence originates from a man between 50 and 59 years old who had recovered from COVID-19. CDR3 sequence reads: CASSDLGKPGGYTF. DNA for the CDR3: TGTGCCAGCTCGGACCTCGGGAAACCTGGTGGCTACACCTTC.